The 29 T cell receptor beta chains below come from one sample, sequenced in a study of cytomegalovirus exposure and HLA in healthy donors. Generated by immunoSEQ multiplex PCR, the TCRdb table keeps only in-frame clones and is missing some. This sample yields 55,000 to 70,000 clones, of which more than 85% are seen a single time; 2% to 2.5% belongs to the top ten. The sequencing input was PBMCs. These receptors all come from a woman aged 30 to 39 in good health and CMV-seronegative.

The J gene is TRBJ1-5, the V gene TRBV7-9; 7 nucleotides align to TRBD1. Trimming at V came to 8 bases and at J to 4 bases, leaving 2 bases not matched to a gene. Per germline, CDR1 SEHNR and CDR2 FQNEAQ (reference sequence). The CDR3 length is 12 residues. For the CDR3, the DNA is TGTGCCAGCGCGACAGGGAATCAGCCCCAGCATTTT. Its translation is CASATGNQPQHF. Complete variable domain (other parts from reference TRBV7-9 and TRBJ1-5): DTGVSQNPRHKITKRGQNVTFRCDPISEHNRLYWYRQTLGQGPEFLTYFQNEAQLEKSRLLSDRFSAERPKGSFSTLEIQRTEQGDSAMYLCASATGNQPQHFGDGTRLSIL.

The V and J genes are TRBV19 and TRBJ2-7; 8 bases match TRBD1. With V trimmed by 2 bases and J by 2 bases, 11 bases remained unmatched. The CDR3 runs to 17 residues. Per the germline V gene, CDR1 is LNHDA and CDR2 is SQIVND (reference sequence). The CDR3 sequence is CASSIYGTGRGTYEQYF. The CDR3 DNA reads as TGTGCCAGTAGTATATATGGGACAGGCCGAGGGACCTACGAGCAGTACTTC.

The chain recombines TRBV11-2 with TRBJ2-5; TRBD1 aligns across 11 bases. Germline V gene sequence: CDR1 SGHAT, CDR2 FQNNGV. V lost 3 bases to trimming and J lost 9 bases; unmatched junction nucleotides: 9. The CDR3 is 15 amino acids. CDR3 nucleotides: TGTGCCAGCAGCTTTGAGGGACAGGGGGGATCGGCCCAGTACTTC. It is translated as CASSFEGQGGSAQYF.

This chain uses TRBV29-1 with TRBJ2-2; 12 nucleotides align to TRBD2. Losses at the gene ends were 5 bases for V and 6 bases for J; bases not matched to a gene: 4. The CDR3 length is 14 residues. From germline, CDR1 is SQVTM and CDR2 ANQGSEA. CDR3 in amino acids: CSVRTSGVAGELFF. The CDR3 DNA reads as TGCAGCGTTAGGACTAGCGGGGTTGCCGGGGAGCTGTTTTTT.

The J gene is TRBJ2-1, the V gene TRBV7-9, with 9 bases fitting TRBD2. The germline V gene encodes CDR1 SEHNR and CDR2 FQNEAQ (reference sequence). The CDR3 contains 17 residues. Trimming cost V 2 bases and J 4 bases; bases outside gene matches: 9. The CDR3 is CASSLKGLAISYNEQFF. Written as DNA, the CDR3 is TGTGCCAGCAGCTTAAAGGGACTAGCAATTTCTTACAATGAGCAGTTCTTC.

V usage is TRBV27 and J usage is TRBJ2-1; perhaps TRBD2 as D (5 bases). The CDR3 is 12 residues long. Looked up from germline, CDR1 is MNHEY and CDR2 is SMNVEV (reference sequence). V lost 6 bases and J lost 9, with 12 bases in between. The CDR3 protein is CASSRTVGEQFF. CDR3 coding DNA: TGTGCCAGCAGCCGGACTGTGGGTGAGCAGTTCTTC.

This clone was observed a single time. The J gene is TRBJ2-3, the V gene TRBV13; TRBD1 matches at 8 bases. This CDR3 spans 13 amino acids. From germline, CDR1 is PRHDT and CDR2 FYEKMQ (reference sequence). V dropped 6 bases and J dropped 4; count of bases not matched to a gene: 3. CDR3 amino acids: CASRLQGADTQYF. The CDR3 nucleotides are TGTGCCAGCAGATTACAGGGGGCAGATACGCAGTATTTT.

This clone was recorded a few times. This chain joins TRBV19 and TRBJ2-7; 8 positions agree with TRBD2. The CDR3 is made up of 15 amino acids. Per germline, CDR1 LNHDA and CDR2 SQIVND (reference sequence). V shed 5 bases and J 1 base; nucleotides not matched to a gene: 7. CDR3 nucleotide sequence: TGTGCCAGTAGTGTCAGCGGGAGTTGGTCCTACGAGCAGTACTTC. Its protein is CASSVSGSWSYEQYF.

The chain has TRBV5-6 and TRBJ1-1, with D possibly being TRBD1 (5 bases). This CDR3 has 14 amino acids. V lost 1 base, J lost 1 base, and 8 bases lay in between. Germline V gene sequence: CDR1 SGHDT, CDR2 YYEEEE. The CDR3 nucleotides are TGTGCCAGCAGCTTGATCCAGGGGAACACTGAAGCTTTCTTT. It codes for CASSLIQGNTEAFF.

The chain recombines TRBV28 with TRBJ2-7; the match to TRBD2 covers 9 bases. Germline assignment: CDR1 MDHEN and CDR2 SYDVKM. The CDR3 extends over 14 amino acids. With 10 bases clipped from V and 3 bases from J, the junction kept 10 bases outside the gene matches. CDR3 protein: CATGGSGSGYEQYF. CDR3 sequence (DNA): TGTGCCACCGGGGGTAGCGGGAGCGGCTACGAGCAGTACTTC.

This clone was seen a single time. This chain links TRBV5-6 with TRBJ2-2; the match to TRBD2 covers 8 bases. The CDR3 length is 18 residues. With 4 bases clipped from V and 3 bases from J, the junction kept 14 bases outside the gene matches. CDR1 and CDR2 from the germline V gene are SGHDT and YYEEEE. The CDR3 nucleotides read TGTGCCAGCAGCCCCAGTCGTGTCGGGAGGGCCTACACCGGGGAGCTGTTTTTT. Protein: CASSPSRVGRAYTGELFF.

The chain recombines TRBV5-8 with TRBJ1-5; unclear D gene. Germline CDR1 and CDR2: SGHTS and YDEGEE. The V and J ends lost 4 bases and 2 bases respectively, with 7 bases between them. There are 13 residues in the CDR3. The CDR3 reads CASSPRGNQPQHF. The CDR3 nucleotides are TGTGCCAGCAGCCCCCGGGGCAATCAGCCCCAGCATTTT.

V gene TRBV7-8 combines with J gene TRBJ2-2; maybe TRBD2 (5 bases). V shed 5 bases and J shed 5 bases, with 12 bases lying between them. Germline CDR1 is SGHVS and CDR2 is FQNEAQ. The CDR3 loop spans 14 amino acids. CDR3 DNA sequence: TGTGCCAGCAGCAGAGAGAGGGCTACCGGGGAGCTGTTTTTT. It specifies CASSRERATGELFF.

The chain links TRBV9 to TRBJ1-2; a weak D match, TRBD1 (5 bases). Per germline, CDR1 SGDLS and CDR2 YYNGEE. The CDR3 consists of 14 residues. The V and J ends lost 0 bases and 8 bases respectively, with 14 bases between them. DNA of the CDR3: TGTGCCAGCAGCGTAGAGGCGGGGGATCGGGGCTACACCTTC. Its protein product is CASSVEAGDRGYTF.

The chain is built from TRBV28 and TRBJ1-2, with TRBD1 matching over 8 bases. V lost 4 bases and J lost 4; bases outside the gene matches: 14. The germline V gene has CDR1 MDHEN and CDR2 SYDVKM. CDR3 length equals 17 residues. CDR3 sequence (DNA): TGTGCCAGCAGTTCCGAAATATCCCGGGACAGGCTCTATGGCTACACCTTC. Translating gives CASSSEISRDRLYGYTF.

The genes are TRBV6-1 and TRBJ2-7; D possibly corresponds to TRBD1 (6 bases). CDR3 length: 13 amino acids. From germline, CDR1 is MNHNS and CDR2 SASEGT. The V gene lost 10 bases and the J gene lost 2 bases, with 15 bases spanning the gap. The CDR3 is CATAGTLPYEQYF. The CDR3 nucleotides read TGTGCCACCGCCGGGACACTACCCTACGAGCAGTACTTC.

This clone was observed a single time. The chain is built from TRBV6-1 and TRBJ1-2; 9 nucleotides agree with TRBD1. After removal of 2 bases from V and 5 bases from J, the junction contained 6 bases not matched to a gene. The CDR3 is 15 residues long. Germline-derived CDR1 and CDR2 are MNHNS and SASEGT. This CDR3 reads CASSEPGQGIYGYTF. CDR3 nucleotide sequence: TGTGCCAGCAGTGAACCGGGACAGGGTATATATGGCTACACCTTC.

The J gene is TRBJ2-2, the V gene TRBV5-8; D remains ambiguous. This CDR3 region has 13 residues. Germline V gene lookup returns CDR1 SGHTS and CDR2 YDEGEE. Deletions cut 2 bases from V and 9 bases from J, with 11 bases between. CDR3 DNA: TGTGCCAGCAGCTTTCAACTCGTCCGGGAGCTGTTTTTT. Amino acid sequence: CASSFQLVRELFF.

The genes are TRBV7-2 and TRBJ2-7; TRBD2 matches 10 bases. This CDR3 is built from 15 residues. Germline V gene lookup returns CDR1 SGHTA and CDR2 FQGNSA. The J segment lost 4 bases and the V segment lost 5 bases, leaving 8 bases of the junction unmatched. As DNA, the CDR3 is TGTGCCAGCAGCCTGGCTAGCGGGAGTTTTTACGAGCAGTACTTC. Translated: CASSLASGSFYEQYF.

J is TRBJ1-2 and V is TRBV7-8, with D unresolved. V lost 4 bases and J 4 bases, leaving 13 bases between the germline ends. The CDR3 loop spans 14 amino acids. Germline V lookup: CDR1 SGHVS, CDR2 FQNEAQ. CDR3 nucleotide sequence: TGTGCCAGCAGCTCGCGTGCGGCGTTCTATGGCTACACCTTC. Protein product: CASSSRAAFYGYTF.

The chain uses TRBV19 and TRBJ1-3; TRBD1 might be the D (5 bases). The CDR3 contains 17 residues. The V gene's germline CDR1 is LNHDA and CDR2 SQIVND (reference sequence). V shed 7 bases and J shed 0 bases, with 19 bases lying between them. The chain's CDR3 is CASTKGGAQISGNTIYF. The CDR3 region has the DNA TGTGCCAGTACCAAGGGAGGGGCACAAATCTCTGGAAACACCATATATTTT.

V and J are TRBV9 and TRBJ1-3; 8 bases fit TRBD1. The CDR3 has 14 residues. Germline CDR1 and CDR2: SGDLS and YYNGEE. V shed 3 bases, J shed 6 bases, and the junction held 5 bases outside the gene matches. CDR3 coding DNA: TGTGCCAGCAGCGGATCAGGGGGCGTAAACACCATATATTTT. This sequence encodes CASSGSGGVNTIYF.

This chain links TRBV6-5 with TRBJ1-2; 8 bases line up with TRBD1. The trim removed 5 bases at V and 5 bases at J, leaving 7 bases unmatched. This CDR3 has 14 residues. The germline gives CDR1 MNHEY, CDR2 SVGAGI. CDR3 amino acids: CASSADRAPYGYTF. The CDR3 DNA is TGTGCCAGCAGTGCGGACAGGGCCCCTTATGGCTACACCTTC.

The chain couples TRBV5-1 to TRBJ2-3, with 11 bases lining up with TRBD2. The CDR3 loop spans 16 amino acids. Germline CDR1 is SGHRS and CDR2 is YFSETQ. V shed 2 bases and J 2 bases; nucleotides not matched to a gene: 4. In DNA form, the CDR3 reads TGCGCCAGCAGCTTTGTGACTAGCGGGAACACAGATACGCAGTATTTT. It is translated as CASSFVTSGNTDTQYF.

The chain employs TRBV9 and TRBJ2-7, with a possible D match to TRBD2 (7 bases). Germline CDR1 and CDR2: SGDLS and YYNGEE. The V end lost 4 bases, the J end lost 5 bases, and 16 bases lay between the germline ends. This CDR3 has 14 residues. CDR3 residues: CASSYSGEGHEQYF. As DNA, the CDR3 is TGTGCCAGCAGCTACTCAGGGGAGGGACACGAGCAGTACTTC.

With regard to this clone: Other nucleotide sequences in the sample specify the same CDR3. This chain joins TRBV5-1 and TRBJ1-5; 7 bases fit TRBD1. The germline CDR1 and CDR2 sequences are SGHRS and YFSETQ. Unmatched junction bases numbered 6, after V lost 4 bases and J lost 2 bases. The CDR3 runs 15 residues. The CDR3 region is CASSPDGQGNQPQHF. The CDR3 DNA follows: TGCGCCAGCAGCCCGGACGGACAGGGCAATCAGCCCCAGCATTTT. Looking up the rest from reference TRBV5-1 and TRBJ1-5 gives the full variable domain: KAGVTQTPRYLIKTRGQQVTLSCSPISGHRSVSWYQQTPGQGLQFLFEYFSETQRNKGNFPGRFSGRQFSNSRSEMNVSTLELGDSALYLCASSPDGQGNQPQHFGDGTRLSIL.

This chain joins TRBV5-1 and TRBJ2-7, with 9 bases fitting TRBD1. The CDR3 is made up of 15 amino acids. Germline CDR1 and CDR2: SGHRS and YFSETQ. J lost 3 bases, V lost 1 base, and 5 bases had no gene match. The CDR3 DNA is TGCGCCAGCAGCTTGTTAACAGGGGGCGTCTACGAGCAGTACTTC. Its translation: CASSLLTGGVYEQYF.

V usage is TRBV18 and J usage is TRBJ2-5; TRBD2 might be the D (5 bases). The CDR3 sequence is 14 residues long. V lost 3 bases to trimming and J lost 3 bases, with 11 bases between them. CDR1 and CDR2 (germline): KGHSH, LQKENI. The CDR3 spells CASSPTREKETQYF. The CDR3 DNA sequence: TGTGCCAGCTCACCTACGAGGGAGAAAGAGACCCAGTACTTC.

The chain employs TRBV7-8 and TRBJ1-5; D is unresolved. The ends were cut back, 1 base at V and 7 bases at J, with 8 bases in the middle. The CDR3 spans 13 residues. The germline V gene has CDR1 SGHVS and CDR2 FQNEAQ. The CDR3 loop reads CASSLGARQPQHF. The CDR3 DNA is TGTGCCAGCAGCTTAGGGGCGCGCCAGCCCCAGCATTTT.